This section outlines one TCR beta chain sequence together with its context. Its antigen is still unknown. One end of the junction is discordant with germline, which a read error may explain. Treatment meaning: 15 to 20 received Ad26.COV2.S at low or high dose, single or two shots; five or six received placebo; per-sample allocation not given. The study sampled participants on day 63 after the first vaccine or placebo injection. Aged 18-55 years, donor was enrolled in Boston in the early 2020s. Using immunoSEQ multiplex PCR, the repertoire was profiled, and TCRdb retains in-frame clones only, with some absent. The sample has some 340,000 clones, 85% seen once. This sample is part of a study of Ad26.COV2.S vaccination and SARS-CoV-2 variants. Overall study findings and caveats: Breadth of non-spike TCRs did not differ between vaccinees and placebo recipients.

Looked up from germline, CDR1 is SGHVS and CDR2 is FQNEAQ. The CDR3 is 14 residues long. This material consisted of peripheral blood, taken in a trial of Ad26.COV2.S vaccine versus placebo. This receptor was obtained from a person aged 18 to 65 who received the Ad26.COV2.S COVID-19 vaccine or a placebo. The chain is built from TRBV7-8 and TRBJ2-7, with 7 bases aligning to TRBD1. CDR3 nucleotide sequence: TGTGCCAGCAGCATTACAGGGGTGGACCTCCGCAAGGACTTC. This codes for CASSITGVDLRKDF.